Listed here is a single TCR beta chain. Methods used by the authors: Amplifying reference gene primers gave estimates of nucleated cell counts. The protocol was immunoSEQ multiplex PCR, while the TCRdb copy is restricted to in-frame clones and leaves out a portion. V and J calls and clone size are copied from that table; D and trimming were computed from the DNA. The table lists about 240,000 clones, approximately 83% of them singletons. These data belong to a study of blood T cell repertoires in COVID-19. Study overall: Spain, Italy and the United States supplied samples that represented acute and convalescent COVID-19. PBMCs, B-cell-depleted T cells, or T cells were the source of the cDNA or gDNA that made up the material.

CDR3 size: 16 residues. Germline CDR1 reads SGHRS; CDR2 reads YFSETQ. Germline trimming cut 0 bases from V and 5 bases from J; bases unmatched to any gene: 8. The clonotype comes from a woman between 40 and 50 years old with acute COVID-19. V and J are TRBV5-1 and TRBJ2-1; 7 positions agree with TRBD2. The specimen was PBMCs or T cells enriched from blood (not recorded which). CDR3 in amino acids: CASSLEAGTINNEQFF. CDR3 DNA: TGCGCCAGCAGCTTGGAAGCCGGGACTATCAACAATGAGCAGTTCTTC. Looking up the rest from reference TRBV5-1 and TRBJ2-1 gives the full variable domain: KAGVTQTPRYLIKTRGQQVTLSCSPISGHRSVSWYQQTPGQGLQFLFEYFSETQRNKGNFPGRFSGRQFSNSRSEMNVSTLELGDSALYLCASSLEAGTINNEQFFGPGTRLTVL.